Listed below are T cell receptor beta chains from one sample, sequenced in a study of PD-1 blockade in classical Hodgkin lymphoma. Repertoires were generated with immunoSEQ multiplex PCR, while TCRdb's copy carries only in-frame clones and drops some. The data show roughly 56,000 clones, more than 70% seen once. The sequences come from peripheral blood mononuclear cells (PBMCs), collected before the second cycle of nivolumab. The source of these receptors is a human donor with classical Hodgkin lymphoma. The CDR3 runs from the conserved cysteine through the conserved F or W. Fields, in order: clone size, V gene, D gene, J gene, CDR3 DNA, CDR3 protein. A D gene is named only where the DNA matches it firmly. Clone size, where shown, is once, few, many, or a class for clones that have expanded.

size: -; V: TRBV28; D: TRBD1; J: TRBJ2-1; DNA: TGTGCCAGCAGTGCAACAGGGGAACCGTACAATGAGCAGTTCTTC; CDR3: CASSATGEPYNEQFF
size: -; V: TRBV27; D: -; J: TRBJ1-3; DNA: TGTGCCAGCAGCCCAGGGATTTCCGGAAACACCATATATTTT; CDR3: CASSPGISGNTIYF
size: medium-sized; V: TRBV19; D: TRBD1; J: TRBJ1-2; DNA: TGTGCCAGTAGTCCGGGACAGGGGGGCTATGGCTACACCTTC; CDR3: CASSPGQGGYGYTF
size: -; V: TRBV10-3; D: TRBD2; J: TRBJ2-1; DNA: TGTGCCATCAGTGCCAGCGGGGGGTACTACAATGAGCAGTTCTTC; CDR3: CAISASGGYYNEQFF
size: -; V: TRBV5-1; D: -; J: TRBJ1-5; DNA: TGCGCCAGCAGCTTGGATGGAGGGCAGGGTCAGCCCCAGCATTTT; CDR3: CASSLDGGQGQPQHF
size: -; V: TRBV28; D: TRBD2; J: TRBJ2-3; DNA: TGTGCCAGCAGACCCCCGGGGGGTAGCACAGATACGCAGTATTTT; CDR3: CASRPPGGSTDTQYF
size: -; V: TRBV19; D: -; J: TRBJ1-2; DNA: TGTGCCAGTAGCCGAATGGACAGCTATGGCTACACCTTC; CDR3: CASSRMDSYGYTF
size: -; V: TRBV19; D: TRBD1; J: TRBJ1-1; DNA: TGTGCCAGTAGTATAGACGGGACAGTCGGGGGTGCTTTCTTT; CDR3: CASSIDGTVGGAFF
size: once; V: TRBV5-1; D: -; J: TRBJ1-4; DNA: TGCGCCAGCTCAGATCAGGGGATTAATGAAAAACTGTTTTTT; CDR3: CASSDQGINEKLFF
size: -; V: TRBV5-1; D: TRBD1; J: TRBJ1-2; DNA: TGCGCCAGCAGCTTGGTGGGACAGGGTGATTCTGGCTATGGCTACACCTTC; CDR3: CASSLVGQGDSGYGYTF
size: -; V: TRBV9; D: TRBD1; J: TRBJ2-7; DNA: TGTGCCAGCAGCGCCGGGACAGGGGCGGTGCAGTACTTC; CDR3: CASSAGTGAVQYF
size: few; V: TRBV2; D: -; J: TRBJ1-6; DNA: TGTGCCAGCAGACATGACGACTCACCCCTCCACTTT; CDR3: CASRHDDSPLHF
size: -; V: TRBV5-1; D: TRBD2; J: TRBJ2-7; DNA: TGCGCCAGCAGCTTGGAACTAGCGGTCCACGAGCAGTACTTC; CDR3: CASSLELAVHEQYF
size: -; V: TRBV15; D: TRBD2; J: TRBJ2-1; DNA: TGTGCCACCAGCGGAATCCTAACGGGACTAGCGTCCCATGAGCAGTTCTTC; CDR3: CATSGILTGLASHEQFF
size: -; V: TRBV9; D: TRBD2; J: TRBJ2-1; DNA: TGTGCCAGCAGCGTAGACGGGCTAGCGGGGGCCCCCGGTAGCAATGAGCAGTTCTTC; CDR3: CASSVDGLAGAPGSNEQFF
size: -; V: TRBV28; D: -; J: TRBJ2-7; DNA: TGTGCCAGCAGTTTGAACTACGAGCAGTACTTC; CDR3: CASSLNYEQYF
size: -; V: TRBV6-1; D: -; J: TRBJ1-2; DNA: TGTGCCAGCAGTGATATGGTAAAAGCTAACTATGGCTACACCTTC; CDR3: CASSDMVKANYGYTF
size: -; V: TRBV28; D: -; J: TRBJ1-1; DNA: TGTGCCAGCAGAACAGGGCCTAACACTGAAGCTTTCTTT; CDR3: CASRTGPNTEAFF
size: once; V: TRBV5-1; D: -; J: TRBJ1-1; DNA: TGCGCCAGCGGCCGGGGGCGGGAGAACACTGAAGCTTTCTTT; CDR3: CASGRGRENTEAFF
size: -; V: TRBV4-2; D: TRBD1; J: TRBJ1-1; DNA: TGTGCCAGCAGCCAAGTTGACAGGGAGGAAGCTTTCTTT; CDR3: CASSQVDREEAFF
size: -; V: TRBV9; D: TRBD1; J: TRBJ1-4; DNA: TGTGCCAGCAGCGTAGCGACAGGGGGGAAAGAAAAACTGTTTTTT; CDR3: CASSVATGGKEKLFF
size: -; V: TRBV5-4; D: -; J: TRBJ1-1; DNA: TGTGCCAGCAGCATGACCGGGATTCAGGGAGCTTTCTTT; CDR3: CASSMTGIQGAFF
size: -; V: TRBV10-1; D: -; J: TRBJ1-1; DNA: TGCGCCAGCAGTGAGGGACTCCCGAACACTGAAGCTTTCTTT; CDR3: CASSEGLPNTEAFF
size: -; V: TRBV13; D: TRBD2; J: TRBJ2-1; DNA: TGTGCCAGCAGCATACCGGGACTAGCGACGAACAATGAGCAGTTCTTC; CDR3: CASSIPGLATNNEQFF
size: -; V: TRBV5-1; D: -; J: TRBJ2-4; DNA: TGCGCCAGCAGCTTGGGAGGGGCCGCGGTCATTCAGTACTTC; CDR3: CASSLGGAAVIQYF
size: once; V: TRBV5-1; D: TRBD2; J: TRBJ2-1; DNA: TGCGCCAGCAGCCCTAGCGGGGGGGCAGGCAATGAGCAGTTCTTC; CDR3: CASSPSGGAGNEQFF
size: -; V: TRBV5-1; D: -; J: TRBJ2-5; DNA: TGCGCCAGCAGCACGGACGGTCGAAGGCAAGAGACCCAGTACTTC; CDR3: CASSTDGRRQETQYF
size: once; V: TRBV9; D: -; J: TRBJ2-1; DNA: TGTGCCAGCAGCGGCGGGCCTCACTTAGGGTACGATGAGCAGTTCTTC; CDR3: CASSGGPHLGYDEQFF
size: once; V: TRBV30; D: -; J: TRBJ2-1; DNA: TGTGCCTGGAGTAGGGCGGCGGGAAATGAGCAGTTCTTC; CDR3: CAWSRAAGNEQFF
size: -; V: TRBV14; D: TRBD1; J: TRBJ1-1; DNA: TGTGCCAGCAGCCCCATCACCTGGACAGGGGCGATGAACACTGAAGCTTTCTTT; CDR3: CASSPITWTGAMNTEAFF
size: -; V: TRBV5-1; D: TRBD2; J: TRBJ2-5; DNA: TGCGCCAGCAGCGCCACTGGCGGGGGGTTGGAGACCCAGTACTTC; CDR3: CASSATGGGLETQYF
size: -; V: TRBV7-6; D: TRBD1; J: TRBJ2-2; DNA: TGTGCCAGCAGCTTAAGGGGGCAGGACACCGGGGAGCTGTTTTTT; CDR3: CASSLRGQDTGELFF
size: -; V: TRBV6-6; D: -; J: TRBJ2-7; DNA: TGTGCCAGCAGTTACAGGGCGACGGAGCCCTCCTACGAGCAGTACTTC; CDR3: CASSYRATEPSYEQYF
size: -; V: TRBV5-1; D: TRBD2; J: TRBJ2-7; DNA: TGCGCCAGCAGCTTGCGGGGGGAGGACTACGAGCAGTACTTC; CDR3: CASSLRGEDYEQYF
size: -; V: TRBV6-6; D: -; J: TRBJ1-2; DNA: TGTGCCAGCAGCCACCTCGGGGGGCCCAACTATGGCTACACCTTC; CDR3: CASSHLGGPNYGYTF
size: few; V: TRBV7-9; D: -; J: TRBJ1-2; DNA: TGTGCCAGCAGCTTAGAGGGCACAGTCAACTATGGCTACACCTTC; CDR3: CASSLEGTVNYGYTF
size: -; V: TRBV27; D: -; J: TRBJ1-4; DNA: TGTGCCAGCAGGCCTGAGGGGACTAATGAAAAACTGTTTTTT; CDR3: CASRPEGTNEKLFF
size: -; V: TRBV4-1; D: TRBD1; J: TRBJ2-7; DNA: TGCGCCAGCAGCAGGGTTCAAGGACAGGAGTCCTACGAGCAGTACTTC; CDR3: CASSRVQGQESYEQYF
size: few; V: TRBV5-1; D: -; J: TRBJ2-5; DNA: TGCGCCAGCTGTTCCCTAGCCCTTGAACAAGAGACCCAGTACTTC; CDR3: CASCSLALEQETQYF
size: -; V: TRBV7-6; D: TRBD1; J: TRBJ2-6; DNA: TGTGCCAGCACTTACGGGACAGGGGCCTCTGGGGCCAACGTCCTGACTTTC; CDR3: CASTYGTGASGANVLTF
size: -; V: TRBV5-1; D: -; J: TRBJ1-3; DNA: TGCGCCAGCAGCGAAGGGTCTCCTGGAAACACCATATATTTT; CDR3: CASSEGSPGNTIYF
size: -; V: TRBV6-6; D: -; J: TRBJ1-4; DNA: TGTGCCAGCAGAAACCCCGAGAGGGGATATGAAAAACTGTTTTTT; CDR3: CASRNPERGYEKLFF
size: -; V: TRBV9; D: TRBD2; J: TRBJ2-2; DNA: TGTGCCAGCAGCGACGGGACTAGCGGGACCAACACCGGGGAGCTGTTTTTT; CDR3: CASSDGTSGTNTGELFF
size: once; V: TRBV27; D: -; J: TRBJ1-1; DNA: TGTGCCAGCAGTTTAGGGCGTGGTGCTACAGCTTCTGAAGCTTTCTTT; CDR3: CASSLGRGATASEAFF
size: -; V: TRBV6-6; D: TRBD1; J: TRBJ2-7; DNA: TGTGCCACCTCTTACCTACCGGGACAGATATACGAGCAGTACTTC; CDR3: CATSYLPGQIYEQYF
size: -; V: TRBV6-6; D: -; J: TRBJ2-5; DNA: TGTGCCAGCAGTTATGCACAGGGCCAAGAGACCCAGTACTTC; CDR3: CASSYAQGQETQYF
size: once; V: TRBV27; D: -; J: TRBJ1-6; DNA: TGTGCCAGCAGTACCAGAGGGGCTAATTCACCCCTCCACTTT; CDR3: CASSTRGANSPLHF
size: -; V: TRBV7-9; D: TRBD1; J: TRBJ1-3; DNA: TGTGCCAGCAGCAGGGACAGGGGGGTCTCTGGAAACACCATATATTTT; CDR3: CASSRDRGVSGNTIYF
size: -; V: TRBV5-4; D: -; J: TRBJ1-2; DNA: TGTGCCAGCAGAGTGACAAATAACTATGGCTACACCTTC; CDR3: CASRVTNNYGYTF
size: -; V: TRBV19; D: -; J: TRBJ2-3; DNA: TGTGCCAGCGAGCCTCCGGTGGGGGATACGCAGTATTTT; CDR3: CASEPPVGDTQYF
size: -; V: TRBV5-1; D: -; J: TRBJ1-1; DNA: TGCGCCAGCACTGCTGAGAAAGGTACTGAAGCTTTCTTT; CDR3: CASTAEKGTEAFF
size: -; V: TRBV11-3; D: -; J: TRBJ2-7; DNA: TGTGCCAGCAGCTCAACGAACGTCGGCGAGCAGTACTTC; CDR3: CASSSTNVGEQYF
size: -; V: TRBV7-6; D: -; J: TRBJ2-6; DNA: TGTGCCAGCAGCTGGGGACGCACTGGGGCCAACGTCCTGACTTTC; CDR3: CASSWGRTGANVLTF
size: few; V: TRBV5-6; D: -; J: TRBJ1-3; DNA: TGTGCCAGCAGCTTGAAGGGATATTCTGCTGGAAACACCATATATTTT; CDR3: CASSLKGYSAGNTIYF
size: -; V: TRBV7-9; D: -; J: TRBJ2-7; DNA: TGTGCCAGCAGCTTAGGAGGGGTACGGTACGAGCAGTACTTC; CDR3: CASSLGGVRYEQYF
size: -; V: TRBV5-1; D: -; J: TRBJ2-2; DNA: TGCGCCAGCAGCGAAAGACGAACCGGGGAGCTGTTTTTT; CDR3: CASSERRTGELFF
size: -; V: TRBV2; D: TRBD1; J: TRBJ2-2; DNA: TGTGCCAGCACCACCGGACAGGGGGACACCGGGGAGCTGTTTTTT; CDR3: CASTTGQGDTGELFF
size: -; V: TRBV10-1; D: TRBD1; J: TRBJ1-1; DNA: TGCGCCAGCAGTGAGTCGGGGACAGGGGCGGCTTTCTTT; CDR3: CASSESGTGAAFF